This T cell receptor beta chain was captured by sequencing in a study of blood T cells in healthy people across ages. This clonotype was seen a single time. The V end was cut by 5 bases, the J end by 10 bases, with 12 bases between. Germline V gene data show CDR1 as SGHAT and CDR2 as FQNNGV. CDR3 size: 13 residues. For the second PCR, which ran for about 7 to 11 cycles, a sample-barcoded 5' primer and a J-beta primer mix were used. TCRdb used MiXCR to reprocess the 5' RACE reads, holding one entry per CDR3 protein. The sample holds approximately 1,700,000 distinct CDR3 sequences; approximately 39% are singletons and the top ten take about 21%.

This chain joins TRBV11-2 and TRBJ1-6; D unclear. The TCR sequence derives from a human donor in good health. The specimen sequenced was blood. The CDR3, as DNA: TGTGCCAGCAGCGAGAGGAGCCGGTCACCCCTCCACTTT. This codes for CASSERSRSPLHF.